The 30 T cell receptor beta chains below all came from one sample that was sequenced in a study of Graves' ophthalmopathy and Graves' hyperthyroidism. Amplified TCR beta CDR3 regions were obtained using RNA transcripts as template. Following a first-round RT-PCR that used HTBI primers, a second-round multiplex PCR was carried out. One entry per CDR3 protein, called by TCRdb with MiXCR from the multiplex PCR reads. The sample shows hundreds of thousands of distinct CDR3 sequences, approximately 22% of them seen only once. Material for sequencing was peripheral blood. Receptors originate from a woman aged 18-29 years with stable Graves' hyperthyroidism. Some clones in this sample may be carry-over from other donors' samples.

This clonotype was observed a handful of times. This chain connects TRBV7-9 to TRBJ2-5, with D possibly matching TRBD1 (6 bases). This CDR3 is built from 15 residues. Per the germline V gene, CDR1 is SEHNR and CDR2 is FQNEAQ (reference sequence). Trimming stripped 4 bases from V and 5 bases from J, with 17 bases between. The CDR3 is CASSYSGQSGETQYF. CDR3 DNA: TGTGCCAGCAGCTACTCCGGACAGTCAGGGGAGACCCAGTACTTC.

Points on this clonotype: It may be a read error: a sequence one base away is much more abundant. The rearrangement joins TRBV5-1 to TRBJ2-7, with D maybe TRBD2 (5 bases). The V end was cut by 5 bases, the J end by 0 bases, with 15 bases between. CDR3 length: 15 amino acids. The V gene's germline CDR1 is SGHRS and CDR2 YFSETQ. The CDR3 region has the DNA TGCGCCAGCAGGCCCCAGACGGGGAGCTCCTACGAGCAGTACGTC. This sequence encodes CASRPQTGSSYEQYV.

Ten or more counts support this clonotype. The chain carries TRBV29-1 and TRBJ1-1; D is possibly TRBD1 (6 bases). Germline V gene data show CDR1 as SQVTM and CDR2 as ANQGSEA. The CDR3 runs 13 residues. V was clipped by 6 bases and J by 0 bases, with 11 bases between them. CDR3 loop: CSVTGQMNTEAFF. The CDR3 DNA reads TGCAGCGTCACCGGACAGATGAACACTGAAGCTTTCTTT.

This chain joins TRBV12-3 or TRBV12-4 and TRBJ2-7; 7 bases match TRBD1. Germline trimming cut 1 base from V and 6 bases from J; bases unmatched to any gene: 15. The CDR3 is 17 amino acids. Written as DNA, the CDR3 is TGTGCCAGCAGTTTAGGTGTCAGTTTGACAGGGTTGGGCGAGCAGTACTTC. As protein: CASSLGVSLTGLGEQYF.

In its sample, this clonotype was seen many times. The J gene is TRBJ1-1, the V gene TRBV20-1; D possibly corresponds to TRBD1 (6 bases). The CDR3 consists of 13 residues. Germline V gene sequence: CDR1 DFQATT, CDR2 SNEGSKA (reference sequence). Deletions cut 3 bases from V and 3 bases from J, with 11 bases between. CDR3 coding DNA: TGCAGTGCTAGGGGGGGGCAAGACACTGAAGCTTTCTTT. Protein sequence: CSARGGQDTEAFF.

This clonotype was seen once. The chain is built from TRBV18 and TRBJ2-6; no reliable D call. The germline V gene has CDR1 KGHSH and CDR2 LQKENI. V shed 3 bases and J shed 3 bases, with 6 bases lying between them. This CDR3 contains 14 residues. CDR3 sequence reads: CASSPSYGANVLTF. For the CDR3, the DNA is TGTGCCAGCTCACCCAGCTATGGGGCCAACGTCCTGACTTTC.

The sample holds a few counts of this clonotype. The chain's CDR3 is CASSRTGGIYNSPLHF. DNA of the CDR3: TGTGCCAGCAGCCGGACAGGGGGGATATATAATTCACCCCTCCACTTT. The chain employs TRBV7-8 and TRBJ1-6; TRBD1 matches at 10 bases. The germline V gene encodes CDR1 SGHVS and CDR2 FQNEAQ. The J segment lost 4 bases and the V segment lost 5 bases, leaving 5 bases of the junction unmatched. This CDR3 contains 16 residues.

This rearrangement joins TRBV6-1 to TRBJ2-7; D possibly corresponds to TRBD1 (5 bases). Germline CDR1 reads MNHNS; CDR2 reads SASEGT. V was cut by 5 bases and J by 2 bases, with 10 bases left in between. The CDR3 is made up of 13 amino acids. CDR3 sequence: CASSKDTPYEQYF. CDR3 DNA sequence: TGTGCCAGCAGTAAGGACACTCCCTACGAGCAGTACTTC.

This clonotype was observed at least ten times. DNA for the CDR3: TGCAGCGGGAGGGGGACCGGGGAGCTGTTTTTT. Protein product: CSGRGTGELFF. The V and J genes are TRBV29-1 and TRBJ2-2; tentatively, D is TRBD1 or TRBD2 (6 bases each). The CDR3 runs to 11 residues. Trimming left V 7 bases short and J 5 bases short, with 8 bases between. Germline CDR1 reads SQVTM; CDR2 reads ANQGSEA.

This clonotype was counted between two and nine times. The chain has TRBV24-1 and TRBJ1-5; D is ambiguous. CDR3 length equals 14 residues. Germline CDR1 is KGHDR and CDR2 is SFDVKD. V was clipped by 2 bases and J by 6 bases, with 10 bases between them. The CDR3, as DNA: TGTGCCACCAGTGATTCACCTGCGATTCAGCCCCAGCATTTT. Protein product: CATSDSPAIQPQHF.

This clonotype was recorded a few times. This chain connects TRBV19 to TRBJ2-2; 8 positions agree with TRBD1. From germline, CDR1 is LNHDA and CDR2 SQIVND (reference sequence). With V trimmed by 5 bases and J by 5 bases, 10 bases remained unmatched. The CDR3 is 16 residues long. The CDR3 spells CASSEKDRERTGELFF. The CDR3, as DNA: TGTGCCAGTAGTGAGAAGGACAGGGAGAGGACCGGGGAGCTGTTTTTT.

This clonotype was counted at least ten times. This rearrangement joins TRBV2 to TRBJ2-7, with 9 bases matching TRBD2. V lost 7 bases, J lost 4 bases, and 14 bases stayed unmatched. Per the germline V gene, CDR1 is SNHLY and CDR2 is FYNNEI. The CDR3 extends over 16 amino acids. The CDR3: CASTPGGVAGVYEQYF. The CDR3, as DNA: TGTGCCAGCACCCCAGGGGGGGTAGCGGGAGTGTACGAGCAGTACTTC. The full variable domain, in which reference TRBV2 and TRBJ2-7 provide the parts outside the CDR3, is EPEVTQTPSHQVTQMGQEVILRCVPISNHLYFYWYRQILGQKVEFLVSFYNNEISEKSEIFDDQFSVERPDGSNFTLKIRSTKLEDSAMYFCASTPGGVAGVYEQYFGPGTRLTVT.

The chain joins TRBV12-3 or TRBV12-4 to TRBJ2-5; D remains ambiguous. The CDR3 covers 12 residues. Trimming took 8 bases from V and 1 from J, leaving 8 bases between them. The CDR3 DNA sequence: TGTGCCAGCCAAGGAATCCAAGAGACCCAGTACTTC. Encoded protein: CASQGIQETQYF.

This clonotype was seen at least ten times. The rearrangement links TRBV7-2 to TRBJ2-5; 7 positions agree with TRBD1. The CDR3 is made up of 14 amino acids. V lost 4 bases to trimming and J lost 5 bases; unmatched junction nucleotides: 7. CDR1 is SGHTA, CDR2 FQGNSA, per germline. The DNA of the CDR3 is TGTGCCAGCAGCTCCCAGGGGGTTGGGGAGACCCAGTACTTC. The encoded protein is CASSSQGVGETQYF.

This clonotype was picked up a small number of times. The chain employs TRBV19 and TRBJ2-7, with D uncertain. Germline V lookup: CDR1 LNHDA, CDR2 SQIVND (reference sequence). V lost 4 bases to trimming and J lost 2 bases, with 9 bases between them. The CDR3 consists of 13 residues. The CDR3 region has the DNA TGTGCCAGTAGTACCGCAGTAGCCTACGAGCAGTACTTC. Residues: CASSTAVAYEQYF.

This clonotype was found many times. The V gene is TRBV5-1, the J gene TRBJ2-7, with TRBD1 matching 8 bases. Germline CDR1 SGHRS, CDR2 YFSETQ. The junction had 10 bases not matched to a gene; V was cut back by 3 bases and J by 2 bases. The CDR3 extends over 16 amino acids. The CDR3 nucleotides read TGCGCCAGCAGCTCGCTAACCCGGACAGGGACCTACGAGCAGTACTTC. Protein product: CASSSLTRTGTYEQYF.

This clonotype appeared many times. J is TRBJ2-7 and V is TRBV30, with D possibly being TRBD1 (5 bases). Per germline, CDR1 GTSNPN and CDR2 SVGIG (reference sequence). This CDR3 is built from 11 residues. Deletions cut 2 bases from V and 7 bases from J, with 9 bases between. CDR3 residues: CAWSWGREQYF. The DNA for the CDR3 is TGTGCCTGGAGTTGGGGCCGTGAGCAGTACTTC.

The chain links TRBV15 to TRBJ1-5, with 7 positions matching TRBD1. The V gene end was trimmed by 5 bases and the J gene end by 4 bases; junction bases not matched to a gene: 2. The CDR3 is 13 amino acids. The germline V gene has CDR1 LNHNV and CDR2 YYDKDF (reference sequence). The CDR3 region is CATSWGQNQPQHF. In DNA form, the CDR3 reads TGTGCCACCAGCTGGGGACAGAATCAGCCCCAGCATTTT.

Many counts were recorded for this clonotype. The CDR3 sequence: CAWSVVSYYEQYF. CDR3 bases: TGTGCCTGGAGTGTGGTCAGCTACTACGAGCAGTACTTC. This sequence joins TRBV30 and TRBJ2-7; D is uncertain. V was cut by 0 bases and J by 3 bases, with 9 bases left in between. CDR1 GTSNPN and CDR2 SVGIG come from the germline V gene (reference sequence). The CDR3 runs 13 residues.

This clonotype has a count of ten or more. The chain couples TRBV4-2 to TRBJ1-2; D unresolved. V was shortened by 1 base and J by 3 bases, with 9 bases between the two germline ends. This CDR3 is 14 amino acids long. CDR1 and CDR2 from the germline V gene are LGHNA and YNFKEQ. CDR3 protein: CASSQASTDYGYTF. DNA of the CDR3: TGTGCCAGCAGCCAAGCGTCGACGGACTATGGCTACACCTTC.

This clonotype was detected many times. The chain carries TRBV6-1 and TRBJ1-6; D gene uncertain. Trimming stripped 4 bases from V and 5 bases from J, with 9 bases between. This CDR3 is 14 amino acids long. Germline V gene lookup returns CDR1 MNHNS and CDR2 SASEGT. The CDR3 here is CASSATVDNSPLHF. The CDR3 nucleotides read TGTGCCAGCAGTGCAACGGTTGATAATTCACCCCTCCACTTT.

This clonotype came up a few times. The chain links TRBV6-1 to TRBJ1-2; D not certain. CDR1 and CDR2 from the germline V gene are MNHNS and SASEGT. This CDR3 spans 14 amino acids. Trimming cost V 0 bases and J 4 bases, with 9 bases left between them. In DNA, the CDR3 is TGTGCCAGCAGTGAAGCGCGAGAACTCTATGGCTACACCTTC. Its protein product is CASSEARELYGYTF.

This chain links TRBV7-8 with TRBJ1-2, with D perhaps matching TRBD1 (5 bases). This CDR3 has 14 amino acids. Trimming removed 3 bases from V and 1 base from J, with 9 bases in between. Germline CDR1 SGHVS, CDR2 FQNEAQ. CDR3 in DNA: TGTGCCAGCAGCTTCTTGACAGTTAACTATGGCTACACCTTC. It codes for CASSFLTVNYGYTF.

This clonotype was detected only a few times. The chain has TRBV19 and TRBJ1-2, with D tentatively TRBD1 (5 bases). CDR3 size: 14 residues. Germline V CDR1 and CDR2: LNHDA, SQIVND (reference sequence). The ends were cut back, 3 bases at V and 2 bases at J, with 10 bases in the middle. The CDR3 loop is CASSIGPGNYGYTF. Written as DNA, the CDR3 is TGTGCCAGTAGTATTGGGCCAGGGAACTATGGCTACACCTTC.

The chain recombines TRBV12-3 or TRBV12-4 with TRBJ2-2; D is uncertain. Trimming shortened V by 6 bases and J by 7 bases, and 6 bases separated the two germline ends. The CDR3 is 11 residues long. CDR3 sequence reads: CASREIGELFF. The CDR3 bases are TGTGCCAGCAGGGAGATCGGGGAGCTGTTTTTT.

This clonotype was picked up a small number of times. The chain couples TRBV6-4 to TRBJ1-1; D is unresolved. Trimming took off 3 bases at V and 1 base at J, with 9 bases between the two ends. The length of the CDR3 is 14 residues. Looked up from germline, CDR1 is MRHNA and CDR2 is SNTAGT. CDR3 nucleotides: TGTGCCAGCAGTGATGGGGAATCGAACACTGAAGCTTTCTTT. Amino acids: CASSDGESNTEAFF.

This rearrangement joins TRBV19 to TRBJ1-5; 9 bases align to TRBD1. Per the germline V gene, CDR1 is LNHDA and CDR2 is SQIVND (reference sequence). J was trimmed by 3 bases and V by 11 bases; bases with no gene match: 5. CDR3 size: 13 residues. The CDR3 here is CAGGQGYNQPQHF. DNA of the CDR3: TGTGCCGGGGGACAGGGCTACAATCAGCCCCAGCATTTT.

Many counts were recorded for this clonotype. The chain carries TRBV28 and TRBJ1-5; D might be TRBD1 (5 bases). The CDR3 runs to 16 residues. Trimming left V 3 bases short and J 4 bases short, with 16 bases between. The germline V gene has CDR1 MDHEN and CDR2 SYDVKM. CDR3 sequence reads: CASSFPMDGGNQPQHF. As DNA, the CDR3 is TGTGCCAGCAGTTTCCCTATGGACGGGGGTAATCAGCCCCAGCATTTT.

The chain carries TRBV28 and TRBJ2-6; tentatively, D is TRBD1 (6 bases). The CDR3 sequence is 19 residues long. V was shortened by 2 bases and J by 0 bases, with 17 bases between the two germline ends. Germline-derived CDR1 and CDR2 are MDHEN and SYDVKM. Written as DNA, the CDR3 is TGTGCCAGCAGTTTAAGGTCAGGACAGACGATCTCTGGGGCCAACGTCCTGACTTTC. It translates to CASSLRSGQTISGANVLTF. Full variable domain (missing parts from reference TRBV28 and TRBJ2-6): DVKVTQSSRYLVKRTGEKVFLECVQDMDHENMFWYRQDPGLGLRLIYFSYDVKMKEKGDIPEGYSVSREKKERFSLILESASTNQTSMYLCASSLRSGQTISGANVLTFGAGSRLTVL.

This clonotype came up many times. The chain carries TRBV6-5 and TRBJ2-5; possible D gene TRBD2, 7 bases. The CDR3 has 15 amino acids. Germline CDR1 MNHEY, CDR2 SVGAGI. Trimming left V 2 bases short and J 4 bases short, with 14 bases between. As DNA, the CDR3 is TGTGCCAGCAGTTACACAACGGGGGGCGCAGAGACCCAGTACTTC. It is translated as CASSYTTGGAETQYF.